This T cell receptor (beta chain) was identified during a study of T cells after yellow fever vaccination. Overall study results and limits: Bulk-population clonotypes that are abundant could appear as contaminants in FACS-sorted repertoires.

A process of 5'RACE template switching, which added a universal primer site and UMIs, was used to make TCR cDNA. TCRdb used MiXCR to reprocess the 5' RACE reads, holding one entry per CDR3 protein. The sample holds about 300,000 distinct CDR3 sequences, around 6.8% seen once. Concerning this clonotype itself: What it binds is not known.

The CDR3 runs to 14 residues. V was shortened by 6 bases and J by 5 bases, with 14 bases between the two germline ends. The clonotype was recovered from a young man who received the YFV17D yellow fever vaccine. V gene TRBV12-3 or TRBV12-4 combines with J gene TRBJ1-3; perhaps TRBD1 as D (6 bases). The source material was PBMCs, sampled roughly 45 days after the first yellow fever vaccination. CDR3 amino acids: CASRTTGRRNTIYF. DNA for the CDR3: TGTGCCAGCAGGACAACAGGGCGCAGAAACACCATATATTTT.